Shown below are 3 T cell receptor beta chains from a single sample sequenced in a study of cytomegalovirus exposure and HLA in healthy donors. The PCR was carried out with 60 Vbeta primers and 13 Jbeta primers. The data were produced by immunoSEQ multiplex PCR, yet TCRdb's version contains in-frame clones alone and is incomplete. Its table records 130,000 or so clones. The sequenced sample was PBMCs. The receptors here all came from a woman aged 18-29 years in good health and CMV-seronegative.

The gene calls are TRBV18 and TRBJ1-4; TRBD1 is a possible D gene (6 bases). V dropped 3 bases and J dropped 4 bases, with 12 bases sitting between them. The CDR3 totals 15 residues. CDR1 is KGHSH, CDR2 LQKENI, per germline. Written as DNA, the CDR3 is TGTGCCAGCTCACCGGCCGGACAGTATAATGAAAAACTGTTTTTT. Encoded protein: CASSPAGQYNEKLFF.

The CDR3 sequence: CASRQGPYQPQHF. In DNA form, the CDR3 reads TGTGCCAGCAGACAGGGACCGTATCAGCCCCAGCATTTT. The rearrangement uses TRBV27 and TRBJ1-5; perhaps TRBD1 as D (6 bases). Looked up from germline, CDR1 is MNHEY and CDR2 is SMNVEV (reference sequence). CDR3 length: 13 amino acids. Trimming cost V 6 bases and J 5 bases, with 11 bases left between them.

The chain joins TRBV18 to TRBJ2-7, with TRBD2 matching 10 bases. CDR1 is KGHSH and CDR2 is LQKENI in the germline V gene. This CDR3 region has 14 residues. V gave up 2 bases and J gave up 5 bases; unmatched junction bases: 3. The CDR3 is CASSPGLAGDEQYF. The CDR3 nucleotides are TGTGCCAGCTCACCAGGGCTAGCGGGAGACGAGCAGTACTTC.